The T cell receptor beta chain described here comes from a study of blood T cell repertoires in COVID-19. Study background: Sites across the United States, Italy and Spain contributed samples from acute and convalescent COVID-19. Sample material is recorded as cDNA or gDNA derived from T cells, B-cell-depleted T cells, or PBMCs.

In the original workflow: Amplification of reference gene primers was used by the study to estimate nucleated cell counts. The assay was immunoSEQ multiplex PCR, and TCRdb's table has in-frame clones only and misses some. Clone size and the V and J calls come from that table; the DNA yielded D and trimming. Of about 330,000 clones in the sample, roughly 87% were seen once. This CDR3 is 17 amino acids long. V was clipped by 4 bases and J by 0 bases; unmatched bases: 7. The germline V gene encodes CDR1 MNHEY and CDR2 SMNVEV (reference sequence). Seattle patient enrollment occurred during active infection, with longitudinal follow-up thereafter.

This sequence was found in a young man with COVID-19, enrolled during active disease. Input material: peripheral blood. The rearrangement joins TRBV27 to TRBJ1-5; TRBD1 matches 9 bases. The CDR3 nucleotides read TGTGCCAGCAGTTCACAGGGGGCTTACCATAGCAATCAGCCCCAGCATTTT. Amino acids: CASSSQGAYHSNQPQHF.